A selection of T cell receptor beta chains follows, all from one sample in a study of cytomegalovirus exposure and HLA in healthy donors. Sequencing used immunoSEQ multiplex PCR; TCRdb keeps in-frame clones, though not all of them. The top ten clones hold approximately 10% of a sample with about 160,000 clones, 89% of them seen once. The specimen was PBMCs. These receptors were collected from a woman younger than 30 in good health and CMV-seropositive. Each CDR3 is given with its conserved first and last residue. The order of the fields is J gene, V gene, clone size, CDR3 protein. Clone size is shown for a subset of rows, as once, few, many or a class of expanded clone.

j_gene: TRBJ1-2; v_gene: TRBV4-2; abundance: -; CDR3aa: CASSQDIRTAFAYGYTF
j_gene: TRBJ2-1; v_gene: TRBV13; abundance: -; CDR3aa: CASSQPQGIDEQFF
j_gene: TRBJ1-4; v_gene: TRBV10-3; abundance: -; CDR3aa: CAIRRDRDEKLFF
j_gene: TRBJ2-7; v_gene: TRBV7-6; abundance: -; CDR3aa: CASSLTSGAGEQYF
j_gene: TRBJ2-3; v_gene: TRBV7-2; abundance: -; CDR3aa: CASSFGTSGYTDTQYF
j_gene: TRBJ2-5; v_gene: TRBV29-1; abundance: -; CDR3aa: CSVEDLGETQYF
j_gene: TRBJ2-1; v_gene: TRBV30; abundance: once; CDR3aa: CAWRATSGWREQFF
j_gene: TRBJ2-1; v_gene: TRBV5-1; abundance: -; CDR3aa: CASSLAGGAEFF
j_gene: TRBJ2-3; v_gene: TRBV10-3; abundance: -; CDR3aa: CAISEMTSGRADTQYF
j_gene: TRBJ2-1; v_gene: TRBV7-3; abundance: -; CDR3aa: CASSLTGVNEQFF
j_gene: TRBJ1-2; v_gene: TRBV7-9; abundance: -; CDR3aa: CASSLAVGGGYGYTF
j_gene: TRBJ2-7; v_gene: TRBV9; abundance: -; CDR3aa: CASSSSLTRNSYEQYF
j_gene: TRBJ2-5; v_gene: TRBV20-1; abundance: once; CDR3aa: CSASGQETQYF
j_gene: TRBJ2-4; v_gene: TRBV11-2; abundance: -; CDR3aa: CASSLDRNRGVTKNIQYF
j_gene: TRBJ1-1; v_gene: TRBV18; abundance: once; CDR3aa: CASSPPGQNSGRSYTEAFF
j_gene: TRBJ2-3; v_gene: TRBV6-1; abundance: -; CDR3aa: CASSETETGGTDTQYF
j_gene: TRBJ1-2; v_gene: TRBV6-5; abundance: -; CDR3aa: CASSYGTGPGYGYTF
j_gene: TRBJ2-7; v_gene: TRBV27; abundance: -; CDR3aa: CASITNRESPYEQYF
j_gene: TRBJ2-7; v_gene: TRBV9; abundance: once; CDR3aa: CASSASDSYYEQYF
j_gene: TRBJ2-1; v_gene: TRBV10-3; abundance: -; CDR3aa: CAISGDNEQFF
j_gene: TRBJ1-1; v_gene: TRBV6-5; abundance: few; CDR3aa: CASSSRSVVAAFF
j_gene: TRBJ1-2; v_gene: TRBV6-6; abundance: once; CDR3aa: CASSYLSSGGSYGYTF
j_gene: TRBJ1-4; v_gene: TRBV14; abundance: -; CDR3aa: CASSPQGHRPEKLFF
j_gene: TRBJ1-1; v_gene: TRBV4-1; abundance: -; CDR3aa: CASSQDFGGATEAFF
j_gene: TRBJ2-5; v_gene: TRBV4-3; abundance: -; CDR3aa: CASSQAISGETQYF
j_gene: TRBJ2-3; v_gene: TRBV9; abundance: -; CDR3aa: CASSVATREGQDTQYF
j_gene: TRBJ2-1; v_gene: TRBV19; abundance: -; CDR3aa: CASSIGGGSEIRFF
j_gene: TRBJ1-3; v_gene: TRBV5-1; abundance: -; CDR3aa: CASSADAGLTGNTIYF
j_gene: TRBJ1-5; v_gene: TRBV11-2; abundance: -; CDR3aa: CASSFDRSNQPQHF
j_gene: TRBJ2-7; v_gene: TRBV27; abundance: -; CDR3aa: CASSFSQGMSEQYF
j_gene: TRBJ2-3; v_gene: TRBV13; abundance: -; CDR3aa: CASSVGGQGPDTQYF
j_gene: TRBJ2-1; v_gene: TRBV19; abundance: -; CDR3aa: CASSMAGASYNEQFF
j_gene: TRBJ2-7; v_gene: TRBV7-6; abundance: -; CDR3aa: CASSYPGQGNEQYF
j_gene: TRBJ1-5; v_gene: TRBV9; abundance: once; CDR3aa: CASSVGTGMINQPQHF
j_gene: TRBJ1-4; v_gene: TRBV2; abundance: -; CDR3aa: CATQALREKLFF
j_gene: TRBJ2-7; v_gene: TRBV7-9; abundance: -; CDR3aa: CASSSLRGISYEQYF
j_gene: TRBJ2-5; v_gene: TRBV30; abundance: -; CDR3aa: CAWSEGLAQETQYF
j_gene: TRBJ2-7; v_gene: TRBV6-1; abundance: few; CDR3aa: CASGVGRRVSYEQYF
j_gene: TRBJ2-3; v_gene: TRBV18; abundance: -; CDR3aa: CASSTSTDTQYF